This T cell receptor beta chain originates from a study of shared clonotypes between healthy human individuals. Points from the study as a whole: The study sampled only blood, and tissue repertoires likely differ.

Naive CD8 cells lacked CD45RO, underwent positive selection for CCR7 and left out terminally differentiated effector memory CD45RA+ cells. Each PCR replicate from the sorted subsets contained around 0.2 ug DNA, which is about 31,000 T cell genomes. Per the original data handling: Filtering differed because ImmunoSEQ produced junction-only sequences that carried no quality scores. TCRdb keeps only in-frame clones here, not all; method: immunoSEQ multiplex PCR. V, J and clone size are taken as reported in that table, and D and trimming were inferred from the DNA itself. The table records around 600,000 clones, about 98% of them present only once. With respect to this clone: Its specificity is unknown.

Source material: naive CD8+ T cells sorted from blood. This TCR was recovered from a man aged 25 to 45 in good health.

CDR3 amino acids: CASSVLGAGGVNEQFF. Written as DNA, the CDR3 is TGTGCCAGCAGCGTTCTTGGGGCGGGAGGGGTCAATGAGCAGTTCTTC. V usage is TRBV9 and J usage is TRBJ2-1, with 9 bases lining up with TRBD2. V was clipped by 2 bases and J by 6 bases; unmatched bases: 9. Germline V gives CDR1 SGDLS, CDR2 YYNGEE. This CDR3 has 16 residues.